The rows below give T cell receptor beta chains drawn from one sample of a study of OX40 agonist ivuxolimab in advanced cancers. Measured with immunoSEQ multiplex PCR; TCRdb has only the in-frame clones, and not every one. This table holds about 49,000 clones, roughly 85% found once. This specimen was CD4+ or CD8+ T cells sorted from blood, taken in a trial of the OX40 agonist ivuxolimab. The receptors were sampled from an adult with an advanced solid tumor such as melanoma, head and neck, liver or kidney cancer. CDR3s include the opening cysteine and the closing phenylalanine or tryptophan. The D gene is left open where the match is weak. Some rows have no size entry. The others give once, few or many, or a class for an expanded clone.

abundance	j_gene	len	v_gene	d_gene	CDR3nt	CDR3aa
few	TRBJ2-3	15	TRBV6-5	.	TGTGCCAGCAGTTACTCTCGGTACAGGTCAGATACGCAGTATTTT	CASSYSRYRSDTQYF
.	TRBJ1-1	17	TRBV9	.	TGTGCCAGCAGCGTACACTACCTTGGGGGCATGAACACTGAAGCTTTCTTT	CASSVHYLGGMNTEAFF
.	TRBJ2-7	13	TRBV27	.	TGTGCCAGCACCCCGGGACACCCCTACGAGCAGTACTTC	CASTPGHPYEQYF
.	TRBJ1-3	15	TRBV11-2	.	TGTGCCAGCAGCTTAGATCTGGGACCTGGAAACACCATATATTTT	CASSLDLGPGNTIYF
few	TRBJ1-5	15	TRBV4-1	.	TGCGCCAGCAGCCAAGAAGGGGGTCGCAATCAGCCCCAGCATTTT	CASSQEGGRNQPQHF
.	TRBJ2-1	13	TRBV2	.	TGTGCCAGCAGTGACTCCTTCGGGAATGAGCAGTTCTTC	CASSDSFGNEQFF
.	TRBJ2-2	15	TRBV5-6	TRBD2	TGTGCCAGCAGCTTGGGACTAGCGGGGACCGGGGAGCTGTTTTTT	CASSLGLAGTGELFF
.	TRBJ1-5	13	TRBV6-5	.	TGTGCCAGCAGTTATGGGAAGCGGCAGCCCCAGCATTTT	CASSYGKRQPQHF
.	TRBJ2-2	13	TRBV27	.	TGTGCCAGCAGGGGGGGAATTACCGGGGAGCTGTTTTTT	CASRGGITGELFF
.	TRBJ1-2	16	TRBV4-1	.	TGCGCCAGCAGCCAAGAGACCGGGACCGTTGGGTTTGGCTACACCTTC	CASSQETGTVGFGYTF
.	TRBJ2-3	15	TRBV7-9	TRBD1	TGTGCCAGCAGCGGCCGGGACAGGGAAACAGATACGCAGTATTTT	CASSGRDRETDTQYF
.	TRBJ2-3	14	TRBV19	TRBD2	TGTGCCAGTAACGCGGGGGGAGTTGCAGATACGCAGTATTTT	CASNAGGVADTQYF
.	TRBJ1-1	13	TRBV6-6	TRBD1	TGTGCCAGCAGCCCCTCCCAGACAGGGGAGGCTTTCTTT	CASSPSQTGEAFF
.	TRBJ2-1	16	TRBV4-3	TRBD1	TGCGCCAGCAGCCAGTCTACAGGGGTTAGTTACAATGAGCAGTTCTTC	CASSQSTGVSYNEQFF
.	TRBJ1-2	13	TRBV9	.	TGTGCCAGCAGCGTAGGCAGCCCCGCAGGACTCACCTTC	CASSVGSPAGLTF
.	TRBJ2-7	13	TRBV6-6	.	TGTGCCAGCAGTTACTCGAACAGCTACGAGCAGTACTTC	CASSYSNSYEQYF
.	TRBJ1-6	15	TRBV27	.	TGTGCCAGCGCGGTTGGTGCGGCCTATAATTCACCCCTCCACTTT	CASAVGAAYNSPLHF
.	TRBJ2-1	13	TRBV6-5	TRBD1	TGTGCCAGCAGGGCCGGGACAGGGAGCCAAGAGTTCTTC	CASRAGTGSQEFF
.	TRBJ1-1	13	TRBV9	.	TGTGCCAGCGCGGTGGGGCATAAGGCTGAAGCTTTCTTT	CASAVGHKAEAFF
.	TRBJ2-3	13	TRBV9	.	TGTGCCAGCAGCGTAGCTGGGGGAGATACGCAGTATTTT	CASSVAGGDTQYF
many	TRBJ1-5	15	TRBV2	.	TGTGCCAGCAGTGATGGGACTAATAGCAATCAGCCCCAGCATTTT	CASSDGTNSNQPQHF
.	TRBJ2-1	15	TRBV27	TRBD1	TGTGCCAGCAGTGCCGGGACAGGGTCCCACAATGAGCAGTTCTTC	CASSAGTGSHNEQFF